This T cell receptor beta chain was profiled in a study of T cells in Graves' hyperthyroidism and ophthalmopathy (dated by TCRdb to between 2017 and 2020). As for the study more broadly: Peripheral blood samples were taken at initial diagnosis, before any treatment was given. The study also compared thyroid tissue and blood T-cell repertoires from about 6 Graves' hyperthyroidism patients. The paper describes TCR Vbeta CDR3 sequencing of 135 peripheral blood samples, made up of under 50 ophthalmopathy patients, 70 to 75 hyperthyroidism patients and roughly 17 progressor patients. An independent validation cohort of 18 to 20 hyperthyroidism patients and about 15 patients who later progressed to ophthalmopathy tested prospective prediction of ophthalmopathy. For training and testing, the 95 to 100 patients in the discovery cohort were randomly divided in a 7:3 ratio. Once sampling was done, hyperthyroidism patients were given methimazole at a starting dose of 30 mg daily, whereas ophthalmopathy patients were given high-dose intravenous methylprednisolone. TCR V-J signatures able to tell the groups apart were searched for in a discovery cohort of 90 to 100 patients, of whom under 45 had Graves' ophthalmopathy and about 60 had stable Graves' hyperthyroidism.

CDR1 and CDR2 were assigned from the germline V gene as SGHDT and YYEEEE. The CDR3 sequence holds 14 residues, the cysteine and phenylalanine included. Only the CDR3 portion is preserved as DNA: 42 bases, with reading frame beginning at the first base. At the junction V is shortened by 4 bases and J by 5 bases; bases outside the gene matches: 7. This clonotype was detected many times. The antigen this receptor binds is unknown. No base quality values were provided; no much bigger clone lies one nucleotide off. Broader findings and caveats from the paper: In validation, progression to ophthalmopathy was predicted by the model with approximately 67% sensitivity and 72.22% specificity, a median of about 6 months before onset. Most expanded thyroid clonotypes (frequency above 0.001) were also detected in blood, suggesting blood repertoires may reflect thyroid immune responses. Sample size was not statistically predetermined, and investigators were not blinded to group allocation. Ophthalmopathy was separated from stable hyperthyroidism by a 13 V-J signature model, with approximately 90% sensitivity and approximately 84% specificity obtained in cross-validation and 80%/75% obtained in testing.

Moderately to severely active disease, a Clinical Activity Score of at least 3, a NOSPECS grade of at least 4, and a duration under 3 months were present in ophthalmopathy patients. Exclusion was applied to patients with uncontrolled infections, other autoimmune diseases, pregnancy or lactation. Diagnoses relied on clinical symptoms, serum thyroxine and TRAb, thyroid ultrasound and orbital computed tomography. PBMCs were isolated from about 9.2 ml of fresh peripheral blood by Ficoll-Paque density gradient centrifugation. Total RNA was extracted with Trizol reagent, and quality was checked on an Agilent 2100 Bioanalyzer. Amplification of TCR beta CDR3 regions was carried out from RNA transcripts. The first round of RT-PCR for the TCR CDR3 was performed with the HTBI primer set and the Qiagen OneStep RT-PCR kit. Libraries were constructed in a second round of multiplex PCR, after which size selection and purification were carried out. The libraries were sequenced on an Illumina HiSeq2000 using paired-end 100 bp reads. In the authors' own workflow: Raw data were processed with SOAPnuke, discarding reads with adapters, uncalled bases, mean Phred below 15, or no exact constant-primer or identifier match. COPE v1.2.5 was used to merge high-quality paired reads, and clonotypes were defined as unique nucleotide sequences. MiTCR v1.1 was used to align clonotypes to the IMGT TRBV, TRBD and TRBJ reference segments. The analysis was restricted to V-J combinations with a frequency above 0.0001, which together covered around 99% of the repertoires. The TCS score was defined as F50 (clonal expansion) divided by E x V (chaos), with BLOSUM62-based TCRdist calculated between CDR3 peptides within each V-J. Welch's t-statistics and random forest reduced 500 to 650 V-J features to 13, which were used in a naive Bayes classifier (R e1071). TCRdb trimmed the raw reads at Q25, called clones with MiXCR and kept productive beta chains. Entries that share a CDR3 protein sequence are merged under the most common genes and DNA. None of the V and J calls come from the authors' own analysis; TCRdb made them. The sample table lists fewer than 450,000 distinct CDR3 sequences, 12% to 15% of them with a count of one. The top ten clones comprise roughly a fifth of the sample.

This receptor chain uses TRBV5-6 and TRBJ2-7; TRBD1 fits 9 bases in the junction. Sequences were obtained from blood. This receptor was identified in a woman in her sixties with Graves' ophthalmopathy. The CDR3 corresponds to CASSPGTGRNEQYF. The DNA sequence is as follows: TGTGCCAGCAGCCCCGGGACAGGGAGAAACGAGCAGTACTTC.